A selection of T cell receptor beta chains follows, all from one sample in a study of identical twins. TCRdb reprocessed the 5' RACE reads via MiXCR and lists one record per CDR3 protein. The sample records about 790,000 distinct CDR3 sequences, 18% being singletons. The same data also contributed to another study, on T cells expressing NK-cell markers.

The sample taken for sequencing was PBMCs. These receptors originate from a woman between 18 and 29 years old in good health. The CDR3 runs from the conserved cysteine through the conserved F or W. Fields, in order: J gene, V gene, CDR3 protein.

>TRBJ2-5|TRBV20-1
CSATRESRETQYF
>TRBJ1-2|TRBV6-5
CASSWGRAGFGGYTF
>TRBJ1-1|TRBV20-1
CSARTDPEAFF
>TRBJ2-3|TRBV20-1
CSARDRGSGVSDTQYF
>TRBJ1-6|TRBV10-3
CAISGNPLGGNSPLHF
>TRBJ2-3|TRBV4-3
CASSQGVIGDTQYF
>TRBJ2-7|TRBV3-1
CASSQGLRPYEQYF
>TRBJ2-3|TRBV20-1
CSARDGKREADTQYF
>TRBJ2-7|TRBV14
CASSQLGAINEQYF
>TRBJ1-1|TRBV12-3/TRBV12-4
CASSRDPRGIAFF
>TRBJ2-3|TRBV5-1
CASSLGAGNTDTQYF
>TRBJ2-7|TRBV5-6
CASSLSGAAEQYF
>TRBJ1-5|TRBV4-2
CASSQGQGFNQPQHF
>TRBJ2-2|TRBV29-1
CSVFGGSGELFF
>TRBJ1-1|TRBV12-3/TRBV12-4
CASSLYGGRNTEAFF
>TRBJ2-7|TRBV12-3/TRBV12-4
CASSQGAREQYF
>TRBJ2-2|TRBV29-1
CSVAITGELFF
>TRBJ2-6|TRBV12-3/TRBV12-4
CASRIDFDSRANVLTF
>TRBJ2-3|TRBV5-1
CASFSEGGSGTDTQYF
>TRBJ1-1|TRBV12-3/TRBV12-4
CASLNQGLGAFF
>TRBJ1-1|TRBV10-2
CASKSRAGTEAFF
>TRBJ2-1|TRBV28
CASRRGGRSYNEQFF
>TRBJ1-2|TRBV25-1
CASSDSPPYGYTF
>TRBJ2-4|TRBV20-1
CSARDEGTKNIQYF
>TRBJ2-5|TRBV7-9
CASSLSAGRETQYF
>TRBJ2-1|TRBV6-1
CASKQAARSNEQFF
>TRBJ1-2|TRBV20-1
CSARLRAELSGYTF
>TRBJ2-7|TRBV25-1
CARSEGTGSYEQYF
>TRBJ2-3|TRBV5-1
CASSDLVGDTQYF